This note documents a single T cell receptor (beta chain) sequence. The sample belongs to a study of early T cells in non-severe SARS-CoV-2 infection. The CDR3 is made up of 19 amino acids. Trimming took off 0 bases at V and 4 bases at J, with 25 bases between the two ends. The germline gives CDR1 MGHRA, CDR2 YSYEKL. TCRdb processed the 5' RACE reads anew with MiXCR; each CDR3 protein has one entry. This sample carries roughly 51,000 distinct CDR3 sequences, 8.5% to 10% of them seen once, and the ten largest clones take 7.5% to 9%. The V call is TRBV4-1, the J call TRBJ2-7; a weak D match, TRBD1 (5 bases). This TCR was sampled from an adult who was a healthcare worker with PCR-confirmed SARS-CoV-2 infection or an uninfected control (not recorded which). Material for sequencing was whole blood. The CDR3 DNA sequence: TGCGCCAGCAGCCAAGATTTGGTCGGCAGGGCGCGTAATTATTACGAGCAGTACTTC. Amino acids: CASSQDLVGRARNYYEQYF.